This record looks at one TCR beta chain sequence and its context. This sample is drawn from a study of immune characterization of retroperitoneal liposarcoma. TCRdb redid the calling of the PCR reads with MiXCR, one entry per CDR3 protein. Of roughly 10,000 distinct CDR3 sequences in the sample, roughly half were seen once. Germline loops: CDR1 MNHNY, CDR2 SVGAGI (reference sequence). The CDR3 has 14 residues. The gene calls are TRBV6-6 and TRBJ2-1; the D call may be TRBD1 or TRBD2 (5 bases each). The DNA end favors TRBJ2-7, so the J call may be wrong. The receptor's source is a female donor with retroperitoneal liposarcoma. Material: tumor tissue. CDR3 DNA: TGTGCCAGCAGTTACCTGGGACCAAACTACGAGCAGTACTTC. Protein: CASSYLGPNYEQYF.